The 9 T cell receptor beta chains given below trace back to one sample, sequenced in a study of blood T cell repertoires in COVID-19 (dated by TCRdb to 2020 to 2021). The protocol used for the library was the immunoSEQ multiplex PCR assay. TCRdb stores this immuneACCESS table with in-frame sequences only. Part of the clones is absent; in the studies checked, under half of the shortfall reflects unresolved V genes, and no reason is known for the rest. In all, the sample holds 450,000 or so clones, and roughly 88% of those were seen once. The biggest ten clones account for more than 0.55% of the sample. Sample: PBMCs or T cells enriched from blood (not recorded which). These receptors came from a man aged 18 to 29 who had recovered from COVID-19.

The rearrangement links TRBV19 to TRBJ1-5; D not certain. Trimming removed 4 bases at V and 8 bases at J, with 12 bases between. This CDR3 is built from 13 residues. Germline V gives CDR1 LNHDA, CDR2 SQIVND (reference sequence). The CDR3 DNA follows: TGTGCCAGTAGTAAGGGCAGCGGAGAGCCCCAGCATTTT. Its translation is CASSKGSGEPQHF.

The genes are TRBV19 and TRBJ1-1; D call uncertain. The germline V gene has CDR1 LNHDA and CDR2 SQIVND (reference sequence). V lost 4 bases and J lost 6, with 12 bases in between. The CDR3 extends over 13 amino acids. The CDR3 reads CASSRMKLPEAFF. In DNA form, the CDR3 reads TGTGCCAGTAGTAGAATGAAACTCCCTGAAGCTTTCTTT. The full variable domain, with the rest looked up from reference TRBV19 and TRBJ1-1, is DGGITQSPKYLFRKEGQNVTLSCEQNLNHDAMYWYRQDPGQGLRLIYYSQIVNDFQKGDIAEGYSVSREKKESFPLTVTSAQKNPTAFYLCASSRMKLPEAFFGQGTRLTVV.

The rearrangement joins TRBV11-3 to TRBJ2-1; tentatively, D is TRBD2 (5 bases). Trimming took off 5 bases at V and 5 bases at J, with 7 bases between the two ends. This CDR3 has 12 residues. Per germline, CDR1 SGHNT and CDR2 YENEEA. The CDR3 DNA reads TGTGCCAGCAGCCTCGGGGACAATGAGCAGTTCTTC. Translating it yields CASSLGDNEQFF.

J is TRBJ1-1 and V is TRBV11-3; D might be TRBD1 (6 bases). The CDR3 is 12 amino acids. Germline CDR1 SGHNT, CDR2 YENEEA. Between the trimmed V and J ends, which lost 5 bases and 6 bases, there was a span of 10 bases. CDR3 in amino acids: CASSKKGAEAFF. The DNA of the CDR3 is TGTGCCAGCAGCAAGAAGGGGGCTGAAGCTTTCTTT.

The V gene is TRBV18, the J gene TRBJ2-7, with D perhaps TRBD2 (5 bases). V lost 3 bases and J lost 0, with 9 bases in between. The CDR3 consists of 14 residues. The germline V gene has CDR1 KGHSH and CDR2 LQKENI. For the CDR3, the DNA is TGTGCCAGCTCACCTAGGGAGTTCTCCTACGAGCAGTACTTC. Translation: CASSPREFSYEQYF. The whole variable domain, filled in from reference TRBV18 and TRBJ2-7, reads NAGVMQNPRHLVRRRGQEARLRCSPMKGHSHVYWYRQLPEEGLKFMVYLQKENIIDESGMPKERFSAEFPKEGPSILRIQQVVRGDSAAYFCASSPREFSYEQYFGPGTRLTVT.

The chain carries TRBV24-1 and TRBJ2-1, with 9 bases fitting TRBD1. The germline gives CDR1 KGHDR, CDR2 SFDVKD. V shed 9 bases, J shed 9 bases, and the junction held 17 bases outside the gene matches. CDR3 length: 16 amino acids. CDR3 protein: CATAPTGTGFTGEQFF. As DNA, the CDR3 is TGTGCCACCGCCCCCACCGGGACAGGGTTTACTGGTGAGCAGTTCTTC.

This clone occurred once. The chain has TRBV2 and TRBJ1-6; no clear D gene. Germline V gene data show CDR1 as SNHLY and CDR2 as FYNNEI. This CDR3 spans 13 amino acids. Trimming took 7 bases from V and 5 from J, leaving 9 bases between them. Here the CDR3 reads CASTGSDNSPLHF. The DNA for the CDR3 is TGTGCCAGCACCGGGTCCGATAATTCACCCCTCCACTTT.

The V and J genes are TRBV6-5 and TRBJ2-7, with 14 bases aligning to TRBD2. With 7 bases clipped from V and 4 bases from J, the junction kept 6 bases outside the gene matches. The CDR3 length is 15 residues. Germline CDR1 MNHEY, CDR2 SVGAGI. This CDR3 is CASIYGTSGSYEQYF. In DNA, the CDR3 is TGTGCCAGCATCTACGGGACTAGCGGGAGTTACGAGCAGTACTTC.

This clone was seen just once. The genes are TRBV30 and TRBJ1-5, with 9 nucleotides matching TRBD1. Germline V gene sequence: CDR1 GTSNPN, CDR2 SVGIG (reference sequence). V shed 3 bases, J shed 6 bases, and the junction held 6 bases outside the gene matches. The CDR3 is made up of 14 amino acids. CDR3 in DNA: TGTGCCTGGAGCCCGGGGACAGGGACTCAGCCCCAGCATTTT. Translating it yields CAWSPGTGTQPQHF. The complete variable domain, with remaining parts taken from reference TRBV30 and TRBJ1-5, reads SQTIHQWPATLVQPVGSPLSLECTVEGTSNPNLYWYRQAAGRGLQLLFYSVGIGQISSEVPQNLSASRPQDRQFILSSKKLLLSDSGFYLCAWSPGTGTQPQHFGDGTRLSIL.